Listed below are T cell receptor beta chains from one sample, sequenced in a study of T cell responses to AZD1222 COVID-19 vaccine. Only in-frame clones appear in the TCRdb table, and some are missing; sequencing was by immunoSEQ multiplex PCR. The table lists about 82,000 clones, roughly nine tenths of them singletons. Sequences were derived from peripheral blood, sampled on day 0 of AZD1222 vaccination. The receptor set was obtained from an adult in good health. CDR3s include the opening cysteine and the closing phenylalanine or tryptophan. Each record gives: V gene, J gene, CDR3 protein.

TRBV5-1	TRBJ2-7	CASSLWQAVGEQYF
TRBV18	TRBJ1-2	CASSPLDWAARGYTF
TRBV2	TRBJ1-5	CASSFWTDNQPQHF
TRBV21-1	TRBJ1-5	CASSPKMTGQGYSNQPQHF
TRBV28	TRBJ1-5	CASGLQENSNQPQHF
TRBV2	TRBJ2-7	CASSRLAGYEQYF
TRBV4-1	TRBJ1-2	CASSRSLQQSDGYTF
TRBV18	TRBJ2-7	CASSPQGAYEQYF
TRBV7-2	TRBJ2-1	CASSLEAGRIEQFF
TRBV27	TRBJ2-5	CASSLPPGTSVKETQYF
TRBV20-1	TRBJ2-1	CSARVVDSQFF
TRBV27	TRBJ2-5	CASSFQQGQETQYF
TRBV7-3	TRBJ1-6	CASSTEVNSPLHF
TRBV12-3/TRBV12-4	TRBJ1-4	CASSFGRNEKLFF
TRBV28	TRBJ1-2	CASSYPSGVGYGYTF
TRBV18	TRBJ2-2	CASSPISDGELFF
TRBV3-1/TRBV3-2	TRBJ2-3	CASSQELNLGTDTQYF
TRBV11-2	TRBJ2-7	CASSLWGRDEQYF
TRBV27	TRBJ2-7	CASSFSGQGIYEQYF
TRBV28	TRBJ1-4	CASSLIETAEKLFF
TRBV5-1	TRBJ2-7	CASSLRSGTEAYEQYF
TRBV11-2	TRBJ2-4	CASSLLGRGPELYF
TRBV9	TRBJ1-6	CASSVGPGGSFNSPLHF
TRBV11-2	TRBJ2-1	CASSTKDRRIYNEQFF
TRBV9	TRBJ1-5	CASSLSPQGGQPQHF
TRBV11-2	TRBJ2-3	CASSLSGAADTQYF